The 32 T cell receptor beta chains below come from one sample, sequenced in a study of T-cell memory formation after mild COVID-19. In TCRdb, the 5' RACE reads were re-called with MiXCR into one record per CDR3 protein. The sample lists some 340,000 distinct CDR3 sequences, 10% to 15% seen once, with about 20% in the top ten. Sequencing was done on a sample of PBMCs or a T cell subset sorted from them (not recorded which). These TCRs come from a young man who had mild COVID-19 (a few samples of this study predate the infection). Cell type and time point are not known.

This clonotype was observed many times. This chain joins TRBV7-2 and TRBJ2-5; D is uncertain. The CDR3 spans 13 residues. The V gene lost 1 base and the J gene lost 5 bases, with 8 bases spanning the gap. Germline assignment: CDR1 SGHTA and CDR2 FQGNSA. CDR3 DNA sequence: TGTGCCAGCAGCTTAGACGTACGGGAGACCCAGTACTTC. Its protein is CASSLDVRETQYF.

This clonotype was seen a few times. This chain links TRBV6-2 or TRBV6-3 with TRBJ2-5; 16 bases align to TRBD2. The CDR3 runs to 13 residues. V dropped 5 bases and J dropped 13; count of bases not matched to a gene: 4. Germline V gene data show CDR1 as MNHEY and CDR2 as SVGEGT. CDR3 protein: CASSGTSGGAAYF. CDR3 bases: TGTGCCAGCAGTGGGACTAGCGGGGGGGCCGCGTACTTC.

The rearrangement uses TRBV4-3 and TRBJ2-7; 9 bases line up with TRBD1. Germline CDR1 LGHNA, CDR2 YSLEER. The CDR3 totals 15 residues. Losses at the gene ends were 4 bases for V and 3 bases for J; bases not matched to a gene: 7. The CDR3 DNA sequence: TGCGCCAGCAGCCGATCCGGGACAGGGATCTACGAGCAGTACTTC. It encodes CASSRSGTGIYEQYF.

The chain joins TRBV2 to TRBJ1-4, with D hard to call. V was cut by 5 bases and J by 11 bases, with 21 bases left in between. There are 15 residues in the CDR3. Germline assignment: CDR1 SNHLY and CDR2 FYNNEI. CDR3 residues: CASSNPGSRGGKLFF. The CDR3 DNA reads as TGTGCCAGCAGTAACCCCGGGTCCCGGGGAGGGAAACTGTTTTTT.

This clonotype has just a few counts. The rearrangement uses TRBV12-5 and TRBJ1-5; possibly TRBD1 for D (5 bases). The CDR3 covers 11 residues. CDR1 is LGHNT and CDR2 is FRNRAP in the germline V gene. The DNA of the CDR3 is TGTGCCCCTCGGCCAGGGAAGGCCCAGCATTTT. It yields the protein CAPRPGKAQHF. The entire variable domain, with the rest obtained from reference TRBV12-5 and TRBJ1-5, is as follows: DARVTQTPRHKVTEMGQEVTMRCQPILGHNTVFWYRQTMMQGLELLAYFRNRAPLDDSGMPKDRFSAEMPDATLATLKIQPSEPRDSAVYFCAPRPGKAQHFGDGTRLSIL.

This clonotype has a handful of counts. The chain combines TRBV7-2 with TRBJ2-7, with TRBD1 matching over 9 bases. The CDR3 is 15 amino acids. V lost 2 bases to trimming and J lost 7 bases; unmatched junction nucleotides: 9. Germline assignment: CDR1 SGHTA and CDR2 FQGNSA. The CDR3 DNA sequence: TGTGCCAGCAGCTTAACCGGGACAGGGACCTGGGAGCAGTACTTC. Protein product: CASSLTGTGTWEQYF.

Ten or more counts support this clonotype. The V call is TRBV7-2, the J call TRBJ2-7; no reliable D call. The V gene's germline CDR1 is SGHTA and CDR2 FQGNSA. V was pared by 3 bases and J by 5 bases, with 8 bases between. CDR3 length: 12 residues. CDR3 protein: CASSFAEHEQYF. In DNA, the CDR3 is TGTGCCAGCAGCTTTGCGGAGCACGAGCAGTACTTC.

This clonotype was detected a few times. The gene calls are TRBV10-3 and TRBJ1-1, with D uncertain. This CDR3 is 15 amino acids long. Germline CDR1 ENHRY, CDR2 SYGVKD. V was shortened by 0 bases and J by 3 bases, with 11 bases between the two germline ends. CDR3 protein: CAISESGGGYTEAFF. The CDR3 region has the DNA TGTGCCATCAGTGAGTCGGGCGGAGGGTACACTGAAGCTTTCTTT.

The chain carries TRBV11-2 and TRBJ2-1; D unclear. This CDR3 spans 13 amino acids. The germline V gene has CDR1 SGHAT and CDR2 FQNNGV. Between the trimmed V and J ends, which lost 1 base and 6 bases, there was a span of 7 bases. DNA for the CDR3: TGTGCCAGCAGCTTAGGCCAGATCAATGAGCAGTTCTTC. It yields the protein CASSLGQINEQFF.

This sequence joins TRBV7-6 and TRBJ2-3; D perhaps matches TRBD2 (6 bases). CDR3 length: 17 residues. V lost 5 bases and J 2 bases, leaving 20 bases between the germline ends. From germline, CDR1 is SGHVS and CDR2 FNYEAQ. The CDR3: CASSPDQRALNTDTQYF. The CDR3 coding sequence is TGTGCCAGCAGCCCGGACCAGCGGGCGTTAAACACAGATACGCAGTATTTT.

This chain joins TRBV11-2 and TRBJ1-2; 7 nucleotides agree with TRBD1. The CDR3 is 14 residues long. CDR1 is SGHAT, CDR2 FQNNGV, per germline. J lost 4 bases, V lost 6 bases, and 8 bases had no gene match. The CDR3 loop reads CASSSFRGTYGYTF. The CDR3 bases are TGTGCCAGCAGTTCCTTCAGGGGGACCTATGGCTACACCTTC.

CDR3 sequence reads: CASSLASGAGYGYTF. The CDR3 DNA is TGTGCCAGCAGCTTAGCGTCTGGGGCGGGCTATGGCTACACCTTC. The chain has TRBV7-2 and TRBJ1-2, with D tentatively TRBD1 (5 bases). The CDR3 is 15 amino acids. The germline CDR1 and CDR2 sequences are SGHTA and FQGNSA. The ends were cut back, 0 bases at V and 4 bases at J, with 12 bases in the middle. Full variable domain (missing parts from reference TRBV7-2 and TRBJ1-2): GAGVSQSPSNKVTEKGKDVELRCDPISGHTALYWYRQSLGQGLEFLIYFQGNSAPDKSGLPSDRFSAERTGGSVSTLTIQRTQQEDSAVYLCASSLASGAGYGYTFGSGTRLTVV.

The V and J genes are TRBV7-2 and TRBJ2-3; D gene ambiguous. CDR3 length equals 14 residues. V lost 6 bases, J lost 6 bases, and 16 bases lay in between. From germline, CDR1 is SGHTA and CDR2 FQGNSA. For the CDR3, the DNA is TGTGCCAGCAGTGCCTGGGTCACGGCGGATACGCAGTATTTT. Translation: CASSAWVTADTQYF.

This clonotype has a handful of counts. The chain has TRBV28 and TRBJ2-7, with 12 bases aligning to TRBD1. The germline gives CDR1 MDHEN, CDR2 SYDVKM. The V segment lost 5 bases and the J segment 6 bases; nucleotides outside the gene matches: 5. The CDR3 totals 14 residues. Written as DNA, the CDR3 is TGTGCCAGCAGTAAGGGACAGGGGGCTCGCGAGCAGTACGTC. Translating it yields CASSKGQGAREQYV.

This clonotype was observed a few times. CDR3 sequence (DNA): TGTGCCAGCAGAAGAAGGGGCTCCTACAATGAGCAGTTCTTC. Protein: CASRRRGSYNEQFF. V and J are TRBV6-1 and TRBJ2-1; TRBD1 might be the D (5 bases). Germline-derived CDR1 and CDR2 are MNHNS and SASEGT. V lost 6 bases, J lost 0 bases, and 9 bases lay in between. The CDR3 runs 14 residues.

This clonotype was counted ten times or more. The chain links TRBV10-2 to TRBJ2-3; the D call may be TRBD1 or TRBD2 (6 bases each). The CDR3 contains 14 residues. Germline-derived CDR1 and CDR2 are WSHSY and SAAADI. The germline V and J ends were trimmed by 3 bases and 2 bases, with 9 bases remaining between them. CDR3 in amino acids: CASSDWGATDTQYF. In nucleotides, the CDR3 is TGCGCCAGCAGTGATTGGGGGGCCACAGATACGCAGTATTTT.

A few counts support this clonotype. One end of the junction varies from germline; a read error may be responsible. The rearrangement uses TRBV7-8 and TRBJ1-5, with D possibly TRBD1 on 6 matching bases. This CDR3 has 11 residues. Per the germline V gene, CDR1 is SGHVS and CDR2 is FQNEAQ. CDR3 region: CASSLDGQSYF. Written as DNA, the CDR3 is TGTGCCAGCAGCTTAGACGGACAGAGCTATTTT.

DNA for the CDR3: TGTGCCAGCAGCTTAGGGGTAGAGGACTATGGCTACACCTTC. Protein: CASSLGVEDYGYTF. The rearrangement joins TRBV7-6 to TRBJ1-2, with D unresolved. In germline, CDR1 is SGHVS, CDR2 FNYEAQ. V lost 1 base and J 3 bases, leaving 9 bases between the germline ends. CDR3 length: 14 amino acids.

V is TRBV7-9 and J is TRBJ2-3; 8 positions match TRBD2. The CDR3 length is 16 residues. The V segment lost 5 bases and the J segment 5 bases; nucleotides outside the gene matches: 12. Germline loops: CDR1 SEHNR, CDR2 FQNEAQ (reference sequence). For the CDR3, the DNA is TGTGCCAGCAGCCATCGTTTAGCGGGGACTCGAGATACGCAGTATTTT. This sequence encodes CASSHRLAGTRDTQYF.

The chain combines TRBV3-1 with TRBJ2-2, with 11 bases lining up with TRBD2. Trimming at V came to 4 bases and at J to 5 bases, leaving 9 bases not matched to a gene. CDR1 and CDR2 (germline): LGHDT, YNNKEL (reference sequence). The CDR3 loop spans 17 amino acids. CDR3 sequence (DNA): TGTGCCAGCAGCCGGGCCATGACTAGCGGGGTTACCGGGGAGCTGTTTTTT. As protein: CASSRAMTSGVTGELFF. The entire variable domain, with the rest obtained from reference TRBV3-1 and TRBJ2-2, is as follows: DTAVSQTPKYLVTQMGNDKSIKCEQNLGHDTMYWYKQDSKKFLKIMFSYNNKELIINETVPNRFSPKSPDKAHLNLHINSLELGDSAVYFCASSRAMTSGVTGELFFGEGSRLTVL.

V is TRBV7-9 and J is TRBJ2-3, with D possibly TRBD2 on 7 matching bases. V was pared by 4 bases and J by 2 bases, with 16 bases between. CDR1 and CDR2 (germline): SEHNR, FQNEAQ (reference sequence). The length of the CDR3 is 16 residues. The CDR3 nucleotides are TGTGCCAGCAGCTCGTTCGGGGAGGGGGTCACAGATACGCAGTATTTT. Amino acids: CASSSFGEGVTDTQYF.

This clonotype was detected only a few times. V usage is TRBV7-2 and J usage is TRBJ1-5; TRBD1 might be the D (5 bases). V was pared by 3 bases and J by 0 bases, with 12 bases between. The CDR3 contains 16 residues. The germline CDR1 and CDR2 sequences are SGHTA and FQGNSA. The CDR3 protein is CASSLQGPNSNQPQHF. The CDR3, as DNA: TGTGCCAGCAGCTTGCAGGGTCCGAATAGCAATCAGCCCCAGCATTTT.

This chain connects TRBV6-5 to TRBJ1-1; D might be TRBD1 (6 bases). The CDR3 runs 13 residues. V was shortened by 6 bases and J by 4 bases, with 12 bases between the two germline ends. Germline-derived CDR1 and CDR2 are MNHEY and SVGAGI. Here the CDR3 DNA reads TGTGCCAGCAGAGGGGGGGCCGGCACTGAAGCTTTCTTT. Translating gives CASRGGAGTEAFF.

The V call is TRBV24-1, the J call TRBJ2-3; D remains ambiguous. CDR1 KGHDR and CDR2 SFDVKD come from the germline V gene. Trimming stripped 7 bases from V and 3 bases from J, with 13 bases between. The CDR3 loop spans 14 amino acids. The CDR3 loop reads CATSPGFWTDTQYF. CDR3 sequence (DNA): TGTGCCACCAGCCCCGGGTTCTGGACAGATACGCAGTATTTT.

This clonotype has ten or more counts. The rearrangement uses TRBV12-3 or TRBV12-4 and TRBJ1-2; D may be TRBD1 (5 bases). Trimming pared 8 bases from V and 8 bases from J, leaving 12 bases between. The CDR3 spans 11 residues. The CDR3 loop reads CASARGGGYTF. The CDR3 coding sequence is TGTGCCAGCGCACGGGGCGGCGGCTACACCTTC.

Here the CDR3 reads CTSSPRTGDEQYV. CDR3 DNA sequence: TGCACCAGCAGCCCACGGACAGGGGACGAGCAGTACGTC. The genes are TRBV1 and TRBJ2-7; the table assigns TRBD1, which was not confirmed against the DNA. TRBV1 is termed a pseudogene. The CDR3 has 13 amino acids.

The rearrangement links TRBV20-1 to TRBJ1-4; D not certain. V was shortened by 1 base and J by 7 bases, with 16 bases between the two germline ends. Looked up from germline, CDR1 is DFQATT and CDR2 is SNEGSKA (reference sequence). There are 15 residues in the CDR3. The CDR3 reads CSARGSLRPAEKLFF. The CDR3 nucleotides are TGCAGTGCTAGAGGTTCACTTAGGCCAGCTGAAAAACTGTTTTTT.

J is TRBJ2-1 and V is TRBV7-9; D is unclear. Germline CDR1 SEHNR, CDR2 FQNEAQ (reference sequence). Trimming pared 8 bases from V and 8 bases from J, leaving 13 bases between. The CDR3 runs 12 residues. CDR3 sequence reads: CASALLNYEQFF. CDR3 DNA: TGTGCCAGCGCCCTACTGAATTATGAGCAGTTCTTC.

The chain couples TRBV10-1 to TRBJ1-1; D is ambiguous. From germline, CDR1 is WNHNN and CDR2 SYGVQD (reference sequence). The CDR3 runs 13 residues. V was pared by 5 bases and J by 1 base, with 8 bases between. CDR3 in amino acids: CASSPNANTEAFF. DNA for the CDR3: TGCGCCAGCAGTCCAAATGCGAACACTGAAGCTTTCTTT.

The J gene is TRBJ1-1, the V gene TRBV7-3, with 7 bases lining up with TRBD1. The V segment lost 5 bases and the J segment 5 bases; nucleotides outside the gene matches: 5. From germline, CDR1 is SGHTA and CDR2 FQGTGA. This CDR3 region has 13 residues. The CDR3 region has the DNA TGTGCCAGCAGCAACAGGGGTTGGACTGAAGCTTTCTTT. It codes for CASSNRGWTEAFF.

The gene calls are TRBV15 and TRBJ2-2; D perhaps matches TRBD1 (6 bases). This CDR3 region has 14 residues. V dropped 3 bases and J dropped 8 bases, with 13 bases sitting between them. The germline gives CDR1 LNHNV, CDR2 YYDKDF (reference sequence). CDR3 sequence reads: CATSSRDILGELFF. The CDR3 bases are TGTGCCACCAGCAGCCGGGACATCCTGGGGGAGCTGTTTTTT.

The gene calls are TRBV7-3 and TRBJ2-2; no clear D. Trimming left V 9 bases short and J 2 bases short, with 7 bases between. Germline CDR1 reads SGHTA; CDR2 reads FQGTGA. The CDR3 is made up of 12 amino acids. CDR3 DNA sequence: TGTGCCAGAAGCCCCAACACCGGGGAGCTGTTTTTT. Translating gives CARSPNTGELFF.